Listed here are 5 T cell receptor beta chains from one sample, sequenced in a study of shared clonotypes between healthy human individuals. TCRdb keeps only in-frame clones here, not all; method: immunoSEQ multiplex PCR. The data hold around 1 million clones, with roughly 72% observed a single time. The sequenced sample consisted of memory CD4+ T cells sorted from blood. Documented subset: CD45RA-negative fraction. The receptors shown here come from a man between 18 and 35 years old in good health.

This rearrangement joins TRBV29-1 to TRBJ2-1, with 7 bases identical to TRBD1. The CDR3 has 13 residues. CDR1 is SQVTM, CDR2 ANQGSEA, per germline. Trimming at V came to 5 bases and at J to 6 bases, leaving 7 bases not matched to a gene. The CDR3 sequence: CSVRDSWGNEQFF. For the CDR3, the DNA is TGCAGCGTTAGGGACAGCTGGGGCAATGAGCAGTTCTTC.

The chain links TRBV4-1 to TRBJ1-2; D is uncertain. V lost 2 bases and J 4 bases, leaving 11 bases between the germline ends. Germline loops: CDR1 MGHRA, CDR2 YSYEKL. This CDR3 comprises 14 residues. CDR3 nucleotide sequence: TGCGCCAGCAGCCAACCTCCCTTGGCCTATGGCTACACCTTC. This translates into CASSQPPLAYGYTF.

The chain's CDR3 is CASSPTGSPNTEAFF. The CDR3 bases are TGTGCCAGCAGTCCCACAGGATCCCCCAACACTGAAGCTTTCTTT. This chain connects TRBV28 to TRBJ1-1; a possible D gene is TRBD1 (5 bases). Germline V lookup: CDR1 MDHEN, CDR2 SYDVKM. V lost 5 bases and J lost 2, with 15 bases in between. The CDR3 contains 15 residues.

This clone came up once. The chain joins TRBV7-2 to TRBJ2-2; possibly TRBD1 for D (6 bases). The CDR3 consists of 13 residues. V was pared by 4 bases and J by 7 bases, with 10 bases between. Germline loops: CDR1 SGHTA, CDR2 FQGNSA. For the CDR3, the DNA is TGTGCCAGCAGCTCACAGGGATTCGGGGAGCTGTTTTTT. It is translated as CASSSQGFGELFF.

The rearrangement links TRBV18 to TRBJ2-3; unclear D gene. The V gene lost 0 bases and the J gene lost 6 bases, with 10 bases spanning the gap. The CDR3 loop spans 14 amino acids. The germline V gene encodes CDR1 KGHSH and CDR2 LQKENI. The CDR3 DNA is TGTGCCAGCTCACCACCGGTCCACCACGATACGCAGTATTTT. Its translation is CASSPPVHHDTQYF. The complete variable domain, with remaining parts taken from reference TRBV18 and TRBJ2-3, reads NAGVMQNPRHLVRRRGQEARLRCSPMKGHSHVYWYRQLPEEGLKFMVYLQKENIIDESGMPKERFSAEFPKEGPSILRIQQVVRGDSAAYFCASSPPVHHDTQYFGPGTRLTVL.